This T cell receptor (beta chain) was captured by sequencing in a study of shared clonotypes between healthy human individuals. The study separated CD4+ cells into CD45RA+ naive and CD45RA-negative memory subsets. Study results and caveats: Larger richness was generally estimated for naive than memory subsets.

The CDR3 runs 14 residues. Trimming removed 4 bases at V and 8 bases at J, with 14 bases between. The germline V gene encodes CDR1 KGHSH and CDR2 LQKENI. Points on this clone: Its antigen is unidentified.

Profiled with immunoSEQ multiplex PCR; TCRdb holds only in-frame clones, not every one. The sample has some 1.5 million clones, approximately 98% seen once. The rearrangement links TRBV18 to TRBJ1-4; weak D call: TRBD1 (6 bases). This clonotype was sampled from a man aged 25 to 40 in good health. Sequenced: naive CD4+ T cells sorted from blood. Indicated subset: CD45RA+ positively selected. The CDR3 coding sequence is TGTGCCAGCTCACAACAGGGAACCAGCGAAAAACTGTTTTTT. Translation: CASSQQGTSEKLFF.